A selection of T cell receptor beta chains follows, all from one sample in a study of blood T cells in healthy people across ages. In TCRdb, the 5' RACE reads were re-called with MiXCR into one record per CDR3 protein. The sample has about a million distinct CDR3 sequences, roughly 51% seen once. Sequencing was performed on blood. The source is an older woman in good health. The CDR3 runs from the conserved cysteine through the conserved F or W. Each record gives: J gene, V gene, clone size, D gene, CDR3 DNA, CDR3 protein. D genes are given only for firm matches. For some rows the clone size is stated as once, few or many, or as a class when expanded; others skip it.

TRBJ2-5 TRBV20-1 . TRBD2 TGCAGTGCTGGGGGGGGGCTAGCGGGAGGGCAGTACTTC CSAGGGLAGGQYF
TRBJ2-7 TRBV7-2 few TRBD1 TGTGCCAGCAGCTTCCCGGCGACAGGGGAACGGTCCTACGAGCAGTACTTC CASSFPATGERSYEQYF
TRBJ1-2 TRBV20-1 . . TGCAGTGCCCCAATTAACTATGGCTACACCTTC CSAPINYGYTF
TRBJ2-2 TRBV20-1 . . TGCAGTGCTCCCAATCCACAGTTCACCGGGGAGCTGTTTTTT CSAPNPQFTGELFF
TRBJ2-3 TRBV7-3 . . TGTGCCAGCAGCCAGGGGCTAGCGACCACAGATGCGCAGTATTTT CASSQGLATTDAQYF
TRBJ2-1 TRBV5-1 . . TGCGCCAGCAGCTTGGGTGCGGTAGCGGACCACAATGAGCAGTTCTTC CASSLGAVADHNEQFF
TRBJ2-7 TRBV6-2/TRBV6-3 few TRBD2 TGTGCCAGCAGAGACTGGGGCGGGAGAGCCTACGAGCAGTACTTC CASRDWGGRAYEQYF
TRBJ2-7 TRBV9 . . TGTGCCAGCAGCGAGCAGGTTGGTCAATACGAGCAGTACTTC CASSEQVGQYEQYF
TRBJ1-4 TRBV24-1 . . TGTGCCACCAGTGATCCGCGGCGAGGCACTAATGAAAAACTGTTTTTT CATSDPRRGTNEKLFF
TRBJ2-6 TRBV7-9 . . TGTGCCAGCAGCTCTTATCGCCGGGGGGCTTTTCCTGCTGGGGCCAACGTCCTGACTTTC CASSSYRRGAFPAGANVLTF
TRBJ2-6 TRBV14 . TRBD2 TGTGCCAGCAGCCAAGATCTAGCGGGTCTGGGGGGGGCCAACGTCCTGACTTTC CASSQDLAGLGGANVLTF
TRBJ2-3 TRBV27 . TRBD1 TGTGCCAGCAGAGAAGGGAGTGGGACAGGGGAAACAGATACGCAGTATTTT CASREGSGTGETDTQYF
TRBJ2-4 TRBV4-1 . TRBD2 TGCGCCAGCAGCCCCTCGGGAGGAAACATTCAGTACTTC CASSPSGGNIQYF
TRBJ2-3 TRBV7-8 few . TGTGCCAGCAGCCCCGGTGTCGGGGGTAGCACAGATACGCAGTATTTT CASSPGVGGSTDTQYF
TRBJ2-1 TRBV7-2 . . TGTGCCGTAAAATTGTTCAATGAGCAGTTCTTC CAVKLFNEQFF
TRBJ2-1 TRBV5-1 . TRBD1 TGCGCCAGCAGGGCGGGACAGGGGAATGAGCAGTTCTTC CASRAGQGNEQFF
TRBJ1-2 TRBV7-2 . . TGTGCCAGCACCCCGGGGGATGGCTACACCTTC CASTPGDGYTF
TRBJ2-3 TRBV6-5 . . TGTGCCAGCAGCCAAAATGGCCTACTTAGCACAGATACGCAGTATTTT CASSQNGLLSTDTQYF
TRBJ2-6 TRBV3-1 . . TGTGCCAGCAGCCATCCATTTGGGATAGACTCTGGGGCCAACGTCCTGACTTTC CASSHPFGIDSGANVLTF
TRBJ2-7 TRBV24-1 . . TGTGCCACCAGTGATGTGGTAGCCGAGGGGAATGAGCAGTACTTC CATSDVVAEGNEQYF
TRBJ2-4 TRBV28 . TRBD1 TGTGCCAGCAGGCCTGGGACAGCAGGCAAAAACATTCAGTACTTC CASRPGTAGKNIQYF
TRBJ2-7 TRBV29-1 few . TGCAGCGTTGAGAGGGGGTCTGAGGACGAGCAGTACTTC CSVERGSEDEQYF
TRBJ2-5 TRBV7-9 . . TGTGCCAGCAGCTTACTCGGGAGCCCGGGAGAGACCCAGTACTTC CASSLLGSPGETQYF
TRBJ1-2 TRBV27 . . TGTGCCAGCAGCGCCGGCCTTGACTATGGCTACACCTTC CASSAGLDYGYTF
TRBJ2-5 TRBV3-1 . TRBD1 TGTGCCAGCAGTTTTGGGACAGGGAGAACGGAGACCCAGTACTTC CASSFGTGRTETQYF
TRBJ2-1 TRBV20-1 few TRBD2 TGCAGTGCTAGGGACTCTAGCGGGAGTACCTCCTACAATGAGCAGTTCTTC CSARDSSGSTSYNEQFF
TRBJ2-5 TRBV7-2 . . TGTGCCAGCAGCTTCCAGGGGGGTAAAGAGACCCAGTACTTC CASSFQGGKETQYF
TRBJ2-5 TRBV6-5 . TRBD2 TGTGCCAGCACGGACGTCAGGGAGGGCCTCGGAGAGACCCAGTACTTC CASTDVREGLGETQYF
TRBJ2-2 TRBV4-1 . TRBD1 TGCGCCAGCAGCCGCCCACCGCTACTTACAGGGGTCGGGGAGCTGTTTTTT CASSRPPLLTGVGELFF
TRBJ1-2 TRBV15 . . TGTGCCACCAGCGAGACCCCTCGAGGTGGCTACACCTTC CATSETPRGGYTF
TRBJ2-7 TRBV7-6 . . TGTGCCAGCAGCGTAGGGCAGGGTACCCCCGAGCAGTACTTC CASSVGQGTPEQYF
TRBJ2-3 TRBV20-1 . . TGCAGTGCTAGAGATATTTTCACCGGAGGGAAGACAGATACGCAGTATTTT CSARDIFTGGKTDTQYF
TRBJ2-5 TRBV20-1 . . TGCAGTGCCGGGCTAACGGAAGAGACCCAGTACTTC CSAGLTEETQYF
TRBJ2-7 TRBV7-2 . TRBD1 TGTGCCAGCAGGCAGACGGCACAGGGGGCCTACGAGCAGTACTTC CASRQTAQGAYEQYF
TRBJ2-1 TRBV3-1 . . TGTGCCAGCAGCCAAGCCCTGACAGCCAAGAATGAGCAGTTCTTC CASSQALTAKNEQFF
TRBJ2-7 TRBV7-8 few TRBD2 TGTGCCACCGCCCCCACCGGGACTAGCGTCTACGAGCAGTACTTC CATAPTGTSVYEQYF
TRBJ2-7 TRBV13 . TRBD1 TGTGCCAGCAATTACAGGGGCGGTTACGAGCAGTACTTC CASNYRGGYEQYF
TRBJ1-4 TRBV27 . . TGTGCCAGCAGTTTAAGGACTGCGACTGAAAAACTGTTTTTT CASSLRTATEKLFF
TRBJ1-2 TRBV29-1 . . TGCAGCGACCACAGGGACTATGGCTACACCTTC CSDHRDYGYTF
TRBJ1-4 TRBV7-9 . . TGTGCCAGCAGCTTAGACAGGGTGACGGCAACTAATGAAAAACTGTTTTTT CASSLDRVTATNEKLFF
TRBJ2-1 TRBV20-1 . TRBD2 TGCAGTGCTAGCGGGAGGCCTGGAGGCAATGAGCAGTTCTTC CSASGRPGGNEQFF